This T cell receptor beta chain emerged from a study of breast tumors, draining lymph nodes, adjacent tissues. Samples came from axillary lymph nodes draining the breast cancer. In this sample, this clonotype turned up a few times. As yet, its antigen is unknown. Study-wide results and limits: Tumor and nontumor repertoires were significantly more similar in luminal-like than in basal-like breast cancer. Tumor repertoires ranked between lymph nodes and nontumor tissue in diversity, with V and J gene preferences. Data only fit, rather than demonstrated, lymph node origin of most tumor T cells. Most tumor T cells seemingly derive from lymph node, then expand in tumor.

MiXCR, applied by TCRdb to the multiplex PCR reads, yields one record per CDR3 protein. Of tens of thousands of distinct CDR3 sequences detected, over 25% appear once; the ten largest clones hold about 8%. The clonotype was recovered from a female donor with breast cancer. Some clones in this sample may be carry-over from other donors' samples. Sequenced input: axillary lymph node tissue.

CDR3 in DNA: TGTGCCAGCGGACCTAGCGGGAGAGTGTTCTTC. Its protein product is CASGPSGRVFF. This sequence joins TRBV6-1 and TRBJ2-1, with 10 bases identical to TRBD2. Germline CDR1 and CDR2: MNHNS and SASEGT. V lost 8 bases, J lost 15 bases, and 7 bases stayed unmatched. The CDR3 extends over 11 amino acids.